A single sample gave rise to the 17 T cell receptor beta chains below, sequenced in a study of T cells in Graves' hyperthyroidism and ophthalmopathy. RNA transcripts yielded amplified TCR beta CDR3 regions. The study used the HTBI primer set for a first-round RT-PCR of the TCR CDR3. TCRdb processed the multiplex PCR reads anew with MiXCR; each CDR3 protein has one entry. The table has fewer than 800,000 distinct CDR3 sequences, roughly 15% seen once. Sample: blood. The source is a man aged 18 to 29 with Graves' hyperthyroidism.

A single count supports this clonotype. The V gene is TRBV20-1, the J gene TRBJ1-4; a possible D gene is TRBD1 (5 bases). Germline V CDR1 and CDR2: DFQATT, SNEGSKA (reference sequence). The CDR3 runs to 14 residues. Trimming left V 2 bases short and J 7 bases short, with 14 bases between. This CDR3 reads CSARRGGGSEKLFF. The CDR3 DNA sequence: TGCAGTGCTAGACGCGGTGGGGGTAGTGAAAAACTGTTTTTT.

This clonotype was detected many times. The genes are TRBV4-2 and TRBJ2-7; TRBD2 agrees at 11 bases. The CDR3 extends over 15 amino acids. The germline CDR1 and CDR2 sequences are LGHNA and YNFKEQ. With 4 bases clipped from V and 5 bases from J, the junction kept 7 bases outside the gene matches. DNA of the CDR3: TGTGCCAGCAGCCCAACTAGCGGGAGTTTCCACGAGCAGTACTTC. It codes for CASSPTSGSFHEQYF.

This chain joins TRBV2 and TRBJ2-5, with D tentatively TRBD1 (6 bases). Germline CDR1 and CDR2: SNHLY and FYNNEI. The V gene lost 8 bases and the J gene lost 2 bases, with 12 bases spanning the gap. The CDR3 length is 13 residues. The CDR3 protein is CASGGLGQETQYF. The CDR3 DNA is TGTGCCAGCGGGGGCCTTGGGCAAGAGACCCAGTACTTC.

The chain couples TRBV6-5 to TRBJ1-5; TRBD1 matches at 8 bases. The CDR3 loop spans 14 amino acids. Germline values: CDR1 MNHEY, CDR2 SVGAGI. Losses at the gene ends were 2 bases for V and 7 bases for J; bases not matched to a gene: 4. CDR3 protein: CASSYRQGHQPQHF. The CDR3 nucleotides are TGTGCCAGCAGTTACCGACAGGGGCACCAGCCCCAGCATTTT.

This clonotype was observed a handful of times. A much larger clone differs by one base, so this may be a read error. V is TRBV2 and J is TRBJ2-2, with D unresolved. The length of the CDR3 is 15 residues. The germline CDR1 and CDR2 sequences are SNHLY and FYNNEI. The CDR3 DNA reads as TGTGCCAGCATGGACGGTCACCTGAACGCCGGGGAGCTGTTTTTT. This translates into CASMDGHLNAGELFF.

This clonotype has a count of ten or more. The chain links TRBV6-1 to TRBJ1-1; D gene unclear. CDR1 and CDR2 (germline): MNHNS, SASEGT. The CDR3 totals 13 residues. Deletions cut 2 bases from V and 3 bases from J, with 7 bases between. The CDR3 DNA reads as TGTGCCAGCAGTGAAAGGGAACACACTGAAGCTTTCTTT. Protein sequence: CASSEREHTEAFF.

The table lists this clonotype with many counts. The J gene is TRBJ2-7, the V gene TRBV2; TRBD2 agrees at 8 bases. Germline CDR1 reads SNHLY; CDR2 reads FYNNEI. The J segment lost 0 bases and the V segment lost 6 bases, leaving 4 bases of the junction unmatched. CDR3 length equals 14 residues. This CDR3 is CASRIAGSSYEQYF. The DNA for the CDR3 is TGTGCCAGCAGGATAGCGGGAAGCTCCTACGAGCAGTACTTC.

This chain uses TRBV6-2 or TRBV6-3 with TRBJ2-3, with TRBD2 matching 8 bases. V shed 4 bases, J shed 1 base, and the junction held 10 bases outside the gene matches. The germline gives CDR1 MNHEY, CDR2 SVGEGT. The CDR3 has 17 residues. The CDR3 DNA sequence: TGTGCCAGCAGTTCGACCGCCCGGCGGGAGGGCACAGATACGCAGTATTTT. Translated: CASSSTARREGTDTQYF.

This clonotype was counted many times. The rearrangement joins TRBV5-1 to TRBJ1-2; TRBD1 agrees at 8 bases. Germline V gene lookup returns CDR1 SGHRS and CDR2 YFSETQ. CDR3 size: 15 residues. V trimming: 3 bases; J trimming: 4 bases; junction bases outside the gene matches: 8. The CDR3 loop reads CASSSTGASLYGYTF. CDR3 coding DNA: TGCGCCAGCAGCTCGACAGGGGCGAGTCTCTATGGCTACACCTTC.

The chain has TRBV5-1 and TRBJ1-5, with TRBD1 as a possible D gene (5 bases). Germline-derived CDR1 and CDR2 are SGHRS and YFSETQ. The length of the CDR3 is 17 residues. Trimming pared 2 bases from V and 6 bases from J, leaving 21 bases between. CDR3 loop: CASSFLPVRVGVQPQHF. The CDR3 DNA is TGCGCCAGCAGCTTCCTCCCGGTTCGGGTAGGGGTTCAGCCCCAGCATTTT.

This clonotype was recorded at least ten times. The V gene is TRBV7-9, the J gene TRBJ2-1; TRBD2 matches at 13 bases. V dropped 6 bases and J dropped 4; count of bases not matched to a gene: 21. Germline lookup yields CDR1 SEHNR and CDR2 FQNEAQ (reference sequence). CDR3 length equals 21 residues. CDR3 loop: CASSLLFTSGRARGSYNEQFF. The DNA for the CDR3 is TGTGCCAGCAGTCTCCTTTTTACTAGCGGGAGGGCCCGAGGGTCGTACAATGAGCAGTTCTTC.

This clonotype was seen more than once but under ten times. This chain uses TRBV28 with TRBJ1-5, with D unclear. Germline lookup yields CDR1 MDHEN and CDR2 SYDVKM. V gave up 1 base and J gave up 0 bases, with 7 bases separating them. This CDR3 is built from 15 residues. The CDR3 nucleotides are TGTGCCAGCAGTTTATTGTCAGGTAGCAATCAGCCCCAGCATTTT. This sequence encodes CASSLLSGSNQPQHF.

The table lists this clonotype with many counts. This chain uses TRBV28 with TRBJ2-3; D call uncertain. Trimming cost V 5 bases and J 2 bases, with 14 bases left between them. The germline V gene has CDR1 MDHEN and CDR2 SYDVKM. The CDR3 loop spans 15 amino acids. The CDR3 sequence is CASSPLGSTTDTQYF. The CDR3 DNA reads as TGTGCCAGCAGTCCTTTAGGATCCACCACAGATACGCAGTATTTT.

This clonotype was seen many times. The CDR3 DNA follows: TGTGCCAGCCTCATAGGGGGGCGGCCAGATACGCAGTATTTT. Its translation: CASLIGGRPDTQYF. The chain links TRBV28 to TRBJ2-3; either TRBD1 or TRBD2 may fit D (6 bases each). Germline V gene sequence: CDR1 MDHEN, CDR2 SYDVKM. The length of the CDR3 is 14 residues. Trimming cost V 8 bases and J 4 bases, with 16 bases left between them.

Notes on this clonotype: A read error may explain this, as a much larger clone is one base away. The DNA is left out, because the CDR3 cannot be placed on it with certainty; the CDR3 is given as TCRdb lists it. The chain has TRBV18 and TRBJ2-4. Germline CDR1 reads KGHSH; CDR2 reads LQKENI. A total of 15 residues make up the CDR3, ends included. The CDR3 protein is CASSPSVPAKNIQYF.

With regard to this clonotype: A much larger clone is a single base away; this may be a read error. This chain connects TRBV30 to TRBJ2-7; 14 bases are a match to TRBD2. CDR1 is GTSNPN and CDR2 is SVGIG in the germline V gene (reference sequence). There are 15 residues in the CDR3. J gave up 8 bases and V 3 bases, and 9 bases lay outside the gene matches. CDR3 sequence: CAWRPPGLAGAKQYF. Here the CDR3 DNA reads TGTGCCTGGAGACCCCCGGGACTAGCGGGAGCCAAGCAGTACTTC. The full variable domain, with the rest looked up from reference TRBV30 and TRBJ2-7, is SQTIHQWPATLVQPVGSPLSLECTVEGTSNPNLYWYRQAAGRGLQLLFYSVGIGQISSEVPQNLSASRPQDRQFILSSKKLLLSDSGFYLCAWRPPGLAGAKQYFGPGTRLTVT.

This clonotype was observed a few times. This chain connects TRBV7-8 to TRBJ2-3, with a weak D call TRBD2 (6 bases). This CDR3 comprises 19 residues. Trimming removed 5 bases at V and 2 bases at J, with 26 bases between. CDR1 and CDR2 (germline): SGHVS, FQNEAQ. DNA for the CDR3: TGTGCCAGCAGCCGGAAACTAGGCGCCCCCGGGGGTAACACAGATACGCAGTATTTT. It yields the protein CASSRKLGAPGGNTDTQYF.